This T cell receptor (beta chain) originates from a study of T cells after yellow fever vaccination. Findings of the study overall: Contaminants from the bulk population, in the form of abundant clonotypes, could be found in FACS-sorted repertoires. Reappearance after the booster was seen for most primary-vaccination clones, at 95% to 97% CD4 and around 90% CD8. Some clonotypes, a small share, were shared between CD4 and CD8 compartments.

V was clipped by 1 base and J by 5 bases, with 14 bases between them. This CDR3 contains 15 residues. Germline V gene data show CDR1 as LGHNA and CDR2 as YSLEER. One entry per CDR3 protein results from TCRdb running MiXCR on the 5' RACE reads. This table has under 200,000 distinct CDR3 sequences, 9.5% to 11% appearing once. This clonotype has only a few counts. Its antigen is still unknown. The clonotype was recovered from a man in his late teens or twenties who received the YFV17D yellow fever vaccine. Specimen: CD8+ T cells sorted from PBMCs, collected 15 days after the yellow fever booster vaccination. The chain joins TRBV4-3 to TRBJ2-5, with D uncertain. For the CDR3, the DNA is TGCGCCAGCAGCCAAGGAACCACGATAATGGAGACCCAGTACTTC. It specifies CASSQGTTIMETQYF.